This is a list of T cell receptor beta chains from one sample in a study of blood T cell repertoires in COVID-19. This table comes from immunoSEQ multiplex PCR, and its TCRdb copy is limited to in-frame clones, with some not included. In the table there are about 390,000 clones, around 87% of which are singletons. The sequencing input was peripheral blood. The receptors here all came from a woman in her fifties or sixties with COVID-19, enrolled during active disease. Each CDR3 is given with its conserved first and last residue. The D gene is left open where the match is weak. Clone size is given for some rows only: seen once, a few or many times, or a class if the clone is expanded.

D gene: -; J gene: TRBJ1-6; clone size: -; V gene: TRBV7-8; CDR3 DNA: TGTGCCAGCAGCTTCGGCAGCGTTAATTCACCCCTCCACTTT; CDR3 protein: CASSFGSVNSPLHF
D gene: TRBD1; J gene: TRBJ2-1; clone size: -; V gene: TRBV30; CDR3 DNA: TGTGCCTGGGTGACAGGGTTTGATGAGCAGTTCTTC; CDR3 protein: CAWVTGFDEQFF
D gene: -; J gene: TRBJ1-1; clone size: -; V gene: TRBV30; CDR3 DNA: TGTGCCTGGAGTGTACAAAAGAACACTGAAGCTTTCTTT; CDR3 protein: CAWSVQKNTEAFF
D gene: -; J gene: TRBJ2-5; clone size: once; V gene: TRBV7-3; CDR3 DNA: TGTGCCAGCAGCTTAAACAGTGGGAGTTTGGAGACCCAGTACTTC; CDR3 protein: CASSLNSGSLETQYF
D gene: -; J gene: TRBJ1-6; clone size: -; V gene: TRBV5-6; CDR3 DNA: TGTGCCAGCAGCCGTAATTCACCCCTCCACTTT; CDR3 protein: CASSRNSPLHF
D gene: -; J gene: TRBJ2-6; clone size: -; V gene: TRBV6-5; CDR3 DNA: TGTGCCAGCAGACAGGGTAACTCTGGGGCCAACGTCCTGACTTTC; CDR3 protein: CASRQGNSGANVLTF
D gene: -; J gene: TRBJ1-1; clone size: -; V gene: TRBV5-1; CDR3 DNA: TGCGCCAGCAGCTTAACCGGGATGAACACTGAAGCTTTCTTT; CDR3 protein: CASSLTGMNTEAFF
D gene: -; J gene: TRBJ1-2; clone size: -; V gene: TRBV27; CDR3 DNA: TGTGCCAGCAGAAGGTGGCAGGGTGGGGCTAACTATGGCTACACCTTC; CDR3 protein: CASRRWQGGANYGYTF
D gene: -; J gene: TRBJ2-5; clone size: -; V gene: TRBV9; CDR3 DNA: TGTGCCAGCAGCGTAGATCCGCAAGAGACCCAGTACTTC; CDR3 protein: CASSVDPQETQYF
D gene: -; J gene: TRBJ1-2; clone size: -; V gene: TRBV12-3/TRBV12-4; CDR3 DNA: TGTGCCAGCAGTCCCCCTTTAAATCATGGCTACACCTTC; CDR3 protein: CASSPPLNHGYTF
D gene: -; J gene: TRBJ1-5; clone size: -; V gene: TRBV30; CDR3 DNA: TGTGCCTGGGGCCAGGGCCTAGTCCAGCCCCAGCATTTT; CDR3 protein: CAWGQGLVQPQHF
D gene: -; J gene: TRBJ1-1; clone size: -; V gene: TRBV25-1; CDR3 DNA: TGTGCCAGCAGTGGGCAGGGGCTGGCCACTGAAGCTTTCTTT; CDR3 protein: CASSGQGLATEAFF
D gene: -; J gene: TRBJ2-5; clone size: -; V gene: TRBV10-2; CDR3 DNA: TGCGCCAGCAGTGAACTACAAGAGACCCAGTACTTC; CDR3 protein: CASSELQETQYF
D gene: -; J gene: TRBJ2-7; clone size: -; V gene: TRBV5-1; CDR3 DNA: TGCGCCAGCAGCATCGGAAGGGGCCCCTACGAGCAGTACTTC; CDR3 protein: CASSIGRGPYEQYF
D gene: TRBD1; J gene: TRBJ1-1; clone size: -; V gene: TRBV19; CDR3 DNA: TGTGCCAGTGATAGAGACAGGGGAGGAACTGAAGCTTTCTTT; CDR3 protein: CASDRDRGGTEAFF
D gene: TRBD1; J gene: TRBJ1-4; clone size: -; V gene: TRBV19; CDR3 DNA: TGTGCCAGTAAACAGGGGAGCTTTGAAAAACTGTTTTTT; CDR3 protein: CASKQGSFEKLFF
D gene: -; J gene: TRBJ1-5; clone size: -; V gene: TRBV28; CDR3 DNA: TGTGCCATCCGCCTTGGACACCCCAATCAGCCCCAGCATTTT; CDR3 protein: CAIRLGHPNQPQHF
D gene: TRBD1; J gene: TRBJ1-2; clone size: -; V gene: TRBV6-4; CDR3 DNA: TGTGCCAGCAGTGACGTAGGACAGGGCCATCGCACCTTC; CDR3 protein: CASSDVGQGHRTF
D gene: -; J gene: TRBJ1-5; clone size: -; V gene: TRBV15; CDR3 DNA: TGTGCCACCAGCAGACGGACAGGCAATCAGCCCCAGCATTTT; CDR3 protein: CATSRRTGNQPQHF
D gene: TRBD2; J gene: TRBJ2-1; clone size: -; V gene: TRBV3-1/TRBV3-2; CDR3 DNA: TGTGCCAGCAGCCATTTAGCGGGGGGGCCAGAGCAGTTCTTC; CDR3 protein: CASSHLAGGPEQFF
D gene: TRBD1; J gene: TRBJ1-6; clone size: -; V gene: TRBV7-9; CDR3 DNA: TGTGCCAGCAGCTTCGATACAGGGTGGCATGGGACAGGCAACTCACCCCTCCACTTT; CDR3 protein: CASSFDTGWHGTGNSPLHF
D gene: -; J gene: TRBJ2-7; clone size: once; V gene: TRBV7-9; CDR3 DNA: TGTGCCAGCAGCTTAGCACAGAGCTCCTACGAGCAGTACTTC; CDR3 protein: CASSLAQSSYEQYF
D gene: -; J gene: TRBJ2-7; clone size: once; V gene: TRBV5-1; CDR3 DNA: TGCGCCAGCAGCTTCGGGGGACAGACCTACGAGCAGTACTTC; CDR3 protein: CASSFGGQTYEQYF
D gene: TRBD1; J gene: TRBJ1-5; clone size: few; V gene: TRBV29-1; CDR3 DNA: TGCAGCGTTGAGGGGCAGGGGGGTCAGCCCCAGCATTTT; CDR3 protein: CSVEGQGGQPQHF
D gene: -; J gene: TRBJ2-5; clone size: once; V gene: TRBV20-1; CDR3 DNA: TGCAGTGCTAGTAGGTCTAGCGACGGTGGGACCCAGTACTTC; CDR3 protein: CSASRSSDGGTQYF
D gene: TRBD1; J gene: TRBJ2-1; clone size: -; V gene: TRBV5-4; CDR3 DNA: TGTGCCAGCAGCCCTGACAGGGGTGAGCAGTTCTTC; CDR3 protein: CASSPDRGEQFF
D gene: -; J gene: TRBJ2-7; clone size: once; V gene: TRBV5-5; CDR3 DNA: TGTGCCAGCAGACCGAGAACAGGGTGCTACGAGCAGTACTTC; CDR3 protein: CASRPRTGCYEQYF
D gene: TRBD2; J gene: TRBJ2-3; clone size: -; V gene: TRBV11-2; CDR3 DNA: TGTGCCAGCAGCCCGGTGGGGGGGTTAAACACAGATACGCAGTATTTT; CDR3 protein: CASSPVGGLNTDTQYF
D gene: TRBD1; J gene: TRBJ1-2; clone size: -; V gene: TRBV5-1; CDR3 DNA: TGCGCCAGCAGCTTGAGCCTCCGGGACAGGGATGGCTACACCTTC; CDR3 protein: CASSLSLRDRDGYTF
D gene: -; J gene: TRBJ2-3; clone size: -; V gene: TRBV27; CDR3 DNA: TGTGCCAGCAGCCACTGGGAGACTATCACAGATACGCAGTATTTT; CDR3 protein: CASSHWETITDTQYF
D gene: TRBD1; J gene: TRBJ2-7; clone size: -; V gene: TRBV19; CDR3 DNA: TGTGCCAGTCAGCCAACAGGGGGACTTTACGAGCAGTACTTC; CDR3 protein: CASQPTGGLYEQYF
D gene: -; J gene: TRBJ2-3; clone size: -; V gene: TRBV7-9; CDR3 DNA: TGTGCCAGCACCCCGGGGATCTCAACGCAGTATTTT; CDR3 protein: CASTPGISTQYF
D gene: TRBD1; J gene: TRBJ2-3; clone size: -; V gene: TRBV19; CDR3 DNA: TGTGCCAGTAGTATCACAGGGGGCGAGACGCAGTATTTT; CDR3 protein: CASSITGGETQYF
D gene: -; J gene: TRBJ2-1; clone size: -; V gene: TRBV5-1; CDR3 DNA: TGCGCCAGCAGCTTGGAGCCAAACCTCAACAATGAGCAGTTCTTC; CDR3 protein: CASSLEPNLNNEQFF
D gene: -; J gene: TRBJ1-3; clone size: -; V gene: TRBV4-1; CDR3 DNA: TGCGCCAGCAGCCAAGATGAAGGCAGGCCCGGAAACACCATATATTTT; CDR3 protein: CASSQDEGRPGNTIYF